This entry concerns a single T cell receptor beta chain. Some clones are missing from TCRdb's copy, which holds only in-frame ones; the method was immunoSEQ multiplex PCR. The sample contains roughly 10,000 clones, 65% to 75% of which appear only once. The data stem from a study of early stage breast cancer tumors. Study-level background: Samples were sequenced at approximately 9-fold average coverage.

Sufficient DNA from normal breast often required 100-300 mg tissue. Sequencing input: normal breast tissue next to the tumor. The TCR was taken from a person aged 55 to 75 with breast cancer.

CDR3 coding DNA: TGTGCCAGCAGCTTAGGGCACATTATCTATGGCTACACCTTC. This gives the protein CASSLGHIIYGYTF. V and J are TRBV7-2 and TRBJ1-2; D call uncertain. The CDR3 contains 14 residues. Germline V gene lookup returns CDR1 SGHTA and CDR2 FQGNSA. V dropped 1 base and J dropped 4 bases, with 10 bases sitting between them.